These T cell receptor beta chains were read from a single sample in a study of Graves' ophthalmopathy and Graves' hyperthyroidism. TCRdb fed the multiplex PCR reads into MiXCR, producing one record per CDR3 protein. The table includes 360,000 or so distinct CDR3 sequences, approximately 20% detected once. The source material was peripheral blood. All receptors come from a woman aged 18 to 35 with Graves' ophthalmopathy. The CDR3 runs from the conserved cysteine through the conserved F or W. Fields, in order: clone size, J gene, V gene, D gene, CDR3 DNA, CDR3 protein. D genes are given only for firm matches. The size of a clone is reported for some rows only, either as once, few or many, or as a class for expanded clones.

many	TRBJ2-7	TRBV12-3/TRBV12-4	NA	TGTGCCAGCAGTTTTGGAAGATCAACGAGGGGGGCTACTACGGGGCAGTACTTC	CASSFGRSTRGATTGQYF
many	TRBJ1-5	TRBV30	NA	TGTGCCTGGAACCGGTTTGGGGGGACAATCAATCAGCCCCAGCATTTT	CAWNRFGGTINQPQHF
many	TRBJ2-2	TRBV12-3/TRBV12-4	NA	TGTGCCAGCCTCTTAAGACTAACTAACACCGGGGAGCTGTTTTTT	CASLLRLTNTGELFF
many	TRBJ2-2	TRBV6-2/TRBV6-3	TRBD1	TGTGCCAGCAGAGGGACAGGCCTGGGCACCGGGGAGCTGTTTTTT	CASRGTGLGTGELFF
many	TRBJ1-3	TRBV27	NA	TGTGCCAGCAGCCCTCGGACGGCTGGAAACACCATATATTTT	CASSPRTAGNTIYF
many	TRBJ2-7	TRBV14	TRBD1	TGTGCCAGCAGCCAAGAAAAGACGTGGGACAGTCCCTACGAGCAGTACTTC	CASSQEKTWDSPYEQYF
many	TRBJ2-7	TRBV12-3/TRBV12-4	NA	TGTGCCAGCAGCTTTGGGAGGGAGCAGTACTTC	CASSFGREQYF
many	TRBJ1-6	TRBV12-3/TRBV12-4	NA	TGTGCCAGCAGTTTAGCTGGGGGCCATAATTCACCCCTCCACTTT	CASSLAGGHNSPLHF
few	TRBJ1-5	TRBV6-1	NA	TGTGCCAGCACGGGTAGGGACCTGGGGCCCCAGCATTTT	CASTGRDLGPQHF
many	TRBJ2-5	TRBV11-2	NA	TGTGCCAGCAGCCCCAGAATATCGTCGGGGCCGAGGCCGTACCAAGAGACCCAGTACTTC	CASSPRISSGPRPYQETQYF
NA	TRBJ1-5	TRBV12-3/TRBV12-4	TRBD1	TGTGCCAGCAGCGACGACAGGGGAGTTCAGCCCCAGCATTTT	CASSDDRGVQPQHF
many	TRBJ1-1	TRBV20-1	NA	TGCAGTGCTAGAGATCTGGTTACTCCTGAAGCTTTCTTT	CSARDLVTPEAFF
many	TRBJ1-1	TRBV6-2/TRBV6-3	TRBD1	TGTGCCAGCACCAACAACAGGGGGCTTGTAGGGTACACTGAAGCTTTCTTT	CASTNNRGLVGYTEAFF
many	TRBJ2-5	TRBV6-2/TRBV6-3	NA	TGTGCCAGCACGGGGAGAGAGACCCAGTACTTC	CASTGRETQYF
many	TRBJ1-3	TRBV5-5	NA	TGTGCCAGCGGGGCGGTGAACGGAGGGCCCATATATTTT	CASGAVNGGPIYF
many	TRBJ1-1	TRBV10-3	TRBD1	TGTGCCATCAGCTACTCGACAGGGCACACTGAAGCTTTCTTT	CAISYSTGHTEAFF
NA	TRBJ2-7	TRBV12-3/TRBV12-4	NA	TGTGCCAGCAGTTACGGCGGGGCCGCCACCTACGAGCAGTACTTC	CASSYGGAATYEQYF
many	TRBJ2-7	TRBV10-3	NA	TGTGCCCCGGCGTCCTACGAGCAGTACTTC	CAPASYEQYF
NA	TRBJ1-2	TRBV6-2/TRBV6-3	NA	TGTGCCAGCAGAACTGATAAAAGCGGCTACACCTTC	CASRTDKSGYTF
many	TRBJ2-7	TRBV7-2	NA	TGTGCCAGCAGCTTTGGACGCGGGGTTGTCGAGCAGTACTTC	CASSFGRGVVEQYF
many	TRBJ1-5	TRBV20-1	NA	TGCAGTGCTCCTGTAACGGGGACCCAGCATTTT	CSAPVTGTQHF
many	TRBJ2-7	TRBV7-2	NA	TGTGCCAGCAGCCGGGACGGAGCCTACGAGCAGTACTTC	CASSRDGAYEQYF
many	TRBJ1-2	TRBV12-3/TRBV12-4	NA	TGTGCCAGCAGTTCGTACAGGGCTCAGGGCTACACCTTC	CASSSYRAQGYTF
many	TRBJ1-1	TRBV20-1	TRBD1	TGCAGTGAGGAATTCATCCTAAGCTGGGACAGGGGGACTGAAGCTTTCTTT	CSEEFILSWDRGTEAFF
many	TRBJ1-1	TRBV7-3	NA	TGTGCCAGCAGCTTAGACGGTGGTGACACTGAAGCTTTCTTT	CASSLDGGDTEAFF
once	TRBJ2-4	TRBV7-2	NA	TGTGCCAGCAGCCTCGCCGTGGAAAACATTCAGTACTTC	CASSLAVENIQYF
many	TRBJ1-1	TRBV7-2	NA	TGTGCCAGCAGCTTTCTGGGGTCGAACACTGAAGCTTTCTTT	CASSFLGSNTEAFF
many	TRBJ1-3	TRBV9	NA	TGTGCCAGCAGCGTAAGCCCTGGAAACACCATATATTTT	CASSVSPGNTIYF
many	TRBJ2-7	TRBV28	NA	TGTGCCAGCAGCGCCACAGGGTCTCCCCTCTACGAGCAGTACTTC	CASSATGSPLYEQYF
NA	TRBJ2-7	TRBV19	NA	TGTGCCAGTAGTACAGGTACCTCTAGCGAGCAGTACTTC	CASSTGTSSEQYF
many	TRBJ2-2	TRBV19	NA	TGTGCCAGTAGTATCAGGGGGGAGCTGTTTTTT	CASSIRGELFF
many	TRBJ1-5	TRBV27	TRBD1	TGTGCCAGCAGCCACACAGGGGGCTGGAATCAGCCCCAGCATTTT	CASSHTGGWNQPQHF